Each of the 16 T cell receptor beta chains below was sequenced from the same sample in a study of radiotherapy plus CTLA-4 blockade in lung cancer. Data came from immunoSEQ multiplex PCR; TCRdb stores just in-frame clones and leaves some out. The data show tens of thousands of clones, 70% to 80% seen once. Material: peripheral blood, obtained from a patient treated with radiotherapy plus ipilimumab. These receptors were obtained from a human donor with non-small cell lung cancer who had a partial response to radiotherapy plus ipilimumab.

The chain uses TRBV9 and TRBJ1-1; D unclear. Germline V gene data show CDR1 as SGDLS and CDR2 as YYNGEE. The CDR3 extends over 16 amino acids. Trimming took 0 bases from V and 5 from J, leaving 17 bases between them. CDR3 loop: CASSVEATARVTEAFF. CDR3 DNA sequence: TGTGCCAGCAGCGTAGAGGCCACAGCAAGAGTTACTGAAGCTTTCTTT.

V is TRBV5-4 and J is TRBJ1-2, with 7 bases matching TRBD1. This CDR3 contains 15 residues. The germline CDR1 and CDR2 sequences are SGHNT and YYREEE (reference sequence). With V trimmed by 0 bases and J by 8 bases, 10 bases remained unmatched. The CDR3 is CASSLGQGGGIGYTF. Written as DNA, the CDR3 is TGTGCCAGCAGCTTGGGACAGGGTGGCGGGATAGGCTACACCTTC.

This sequence joins TRBV9 and TRBJ2-3; a possible D gene is TRBD2 (6 bases). V was shortened by 3 bases and J by 10 bases, with 18 bases between the two germline ends. The CDR3 covers 14 residues. Germline loops: CDR1 SGDLS, CDR2 YYNGEE. CDR3 DNA sequence: TGTGCCAGCAGCGCAAGCGAATGGGGGACTGCGCAGTATTTT. Its translation is CASSASEWGTAQYF.

This clone appeared a few times. The chain employs TRBV7-6 and TRBJ2-7; 8 nucleotides match TRBD2. The CDR3 spans 14 residues. Trimming cost V 1 base and J 2 bases; bases outside gene matches: 1. The germline CDR1 and CDR2 sequences are SGHVS and FNYEAQ. The CDR3 protein is CASSLGGGTYEQYF. As DNA, the CDR3 is TGTGCCAGCAGCTTAGGCGGGGGGACCTACGAGCAGTACTTC. Combining the CDR3 with reference TRBV7-6 and TRBJ2-7 gives the whole variable domain GAGVSQSPRYKVTKRGQDVALRCDPISGHVSLYWYRQALGQGPEFLTYFNYEAQQDKSGLPNDRFSAERPEGSISTLTIQRTEQRDSAMYRCASSLGGGTYEQYFGPGTRLTVT.

The CDR3 protein is CASRQTGGSNGVTDTQYF. CDR3 in DNA: TGTGCCAGCAGACAAACAGGGGGGAGTAACGGGGTGACAGATACGCAGTATTTT. The V and J genes are TRBV13 and TRBJ2-3, with TRBD1 identical over 8 bases. CDR1 is PRHDT, CDR2 FYEKMQ, per germline (reference sequence). Trimming cost V 6 bases and J 3 bases; bases outside gene matches: 17. The CDR3 spans 18 residues. Complete variable domain (other parts from reference TRBV13 and TRBJ2-3): AAGVIQSPRHLIKEKRETATLKCYPIPRHDTVYWYQQGPGQDPQFLISFYEKMQSDKGSIPDRFSAQQFSDYHSELNMSSLELGDSALYFCASRQTGGSNGVTDTQYFGPGTRLTVL.

The J gene is TRBJ2-3, the V gene TRBV18; TRBD1 might be the D (5 bases). Between the trimmed V and J ends, which lost 2 bases and 1 base, there was a span of 10 bases. Germline assignment: CDR1 KGHSH and CDR2 LQKENI. This CDR3 has 15 amino acids. This CDR3 is CASSPNRQRTDTQYF. The DNA for the CDR3 is TGTGCCAGCTCACCAAATCGACAGCGCACAGATACGCAGTATTTT. Using reference TRBV18 and TRBJ2-3 for the parts outside the CDR3, the full variable domain is NAGVMQNPRHLVRRRGQEARLRCSPMKGHSHVYWYRQLPEEGLKFMVYLQKENIIDESGMPKERFSAEFPKEGPSILRIQQVVRGDSAAYFCASSPNRQRTDTQYFGPGTRLTVL.

V is TRBV5-1 and J is TRBJ2-7; D may be TRBD2 (5 bases). Between the trimmed V and J ends, which lost 4 bases and 4 bases, there was a span of 18 bases. Germline loops: CDR1 SGHRS, CDR2 YFSETQ. This CDR3 contains 15 residues. DNA for the CDR3: TGCGCCAGCAGCCCCCCCCGGGGAAATTCGTACGAGCAGTACTTC. This sequence encodes CASSPPRGNSYEQYF.

The V gene is TRBV27, the J gene TRBJ1-4, with TRBD1 as a possible D gene (6 bases). The CDR3 loop spans 15 amino acids. Deletions cut 2 bases from V and 8 bases from J, with 15 bases between. Germline loops: CDR1 MNHEY, CDR2 SMNVEV (reference sequence). The CDR3 sequence is CASSLQWGLGEKLFF. DNA for the CDR3: TGTGCCAGCAGTTTACAGTGGGGGCTAGGGGAAAAACTGTTTTTT.

This clone was found a few times. The chain couples TRBV27 to TRBJ2-1; 10 bases agree with TRBD1. V lost 4 bases, J lost 2 bases, and 2 bases stayed unmatched. The V gene's germline CDR1 is MNHEY and CDR2 SMNVEV (reference sequence). The CDR3 length is 15 residues. CDR3 residues: CASSSGTGAYNEQFF. CDR3 DNA: TGTGCCAGCAGTTCTGGGACAGGGGCCTACAATGAGCAGTTCTTC.

The V call is TRBV6-5, the J call TRBJ2-5; TRBD1 agrees at 8 bases. With 5 bases clipped from V and 2 bases from J, the junction kept 7 bases outside the gene matches. This CDR3 is built from 15 residues. Germline values: CDR1 MNHEY, CDR2 SVGAGI. The CDR3 DNA follows: TGTGCCAGCAGTGTCCAGGGGGCGAGGCAAGAGACCCAGTACTTC. This encodes CASSVQGARQETQYF.

This chain joins TRBV15 and TRBJ2-2; D is perhaps TRBD2 (6 bases). With 3 bases removed from V and 3 bases from J, the gap between germline ends came to 11 bases. This CDR3 region has 15 residues. Germline CDR1 and CDR2: LNHNV and YYDKDF (reference sequence). CDR3 DNA: TGTGCCACCAGCAGGGAGGGATCGGACACCGGGGAGCTGTTTTTT. Protein product: CATSREGSDTGELFF.

A single count supports this clone. This chain joins TRBV9 and TRBJ2-7; tentative D call: TRBD2 (6 bases). Germline V gene sequence: CDR1 SGDLS, CDR2 YYNGEE. The CDR3 has 15 residues. V lost 0 bases to trimming and J lost 3 bases, with 13 bases between them. Here the CDR3 reads CASSVEPSGLYEQYF. CDR3 bases: TGTGCCAGCAGCGTAGAACCCAGCGGGCTCTACGAGCAGTACTTC.

V is TRBV27 and J is TRBJ1-1; D is uncertain. Trimming pared 5 bases from V and 3 bases from J, leaving 13 bases between. The CDR3 has 14 amino acids. The germline V gene has CDR1 MNHEY and CDR2 SMNVEV (reference sequence). Written as DNA, the CDR3 is TGTGCCAGCAGTGTCCTAGGTATCCACACTGAAGCTTTCTTT. Translation gives CASSVLGIHTEAFF.

This chain uses TRBV5-1 with TRBJ1-6; 8 positions match TRBD1. CDR3 size: 15 residues. Germline trimming cut 3 bases from V and 7 bases from J; bases unmatched to any gene: 6. In germline, CDR1 is SGHRS, CDR2 YFSETQ. For the CDR3, the DNA is TGCGCCAGCAGCTCATCAGGGGGCAGGAATTCACCCCTCCACTTT. This gives the protein CASSSSGGRNSPLHF.

This clone has a single count. The chain joins TRBV28 to TRBJ1-4; D is possibly TRBD1 (6 bases). In germline, CDR1 is MDHEN, CDR2 SYDVKM. The V and J ends lost 3 bases and 8 bases respectively, with 13 bases between them. The CDR3 contains 14 residues. CDR3 in amino acids: CASSFQTGWEKLFF. The DNA of the CDR3 is TGTGCCAGCAGTTTTCAAACAGGGTGGGAAAAACTGTTTTTT.

The J gene is TRBJ2-3, the V gene TRBV30, with D possibly TRBD1 on 6 matching bases. CDR3 length: 15 amino acids. CDR1 is GTSNPN, CDR2 SVGIG, per germline (reference sequence). V lost 3 bases and J lost 0, with 13 bases in between. CDR3 coding DNA: TGTGCCTGGAGAGCAGACAGGAGTAGCACAGATACGCAGTATTTT. It encodes CAWRADRSSTDTQYF. Supplemented by reference TRBV30 and TRBJ2-3, the full variable domain reads SQTIHQWPATLVQPVGSPLSLECTVEGTSNPNLYWYRQAAGRGLQLLFYSVGIGQISSEVPQNLSASRPQDRQFILSSKKLLLSDSGFYLCAWRADRSSTDTQYFGPGTRLTVL.